These 9 T cell receptor beta chains came from one sample sequenced in a study of T cell repertoires in cytomegalovirus infection. Using its own MiXCR run on the reads, TCRdb lists one record per CDR3 protein. This sample yields about 740,000 distinct CDR3 sequences, of which 35% are seen a single time; around 2.8% belongs to the top ten. What was sequenced was PBMCs. The source is a human donor in good health (CMV status not recorded). Some clones in this sample may be carry-over from other donors' samples.

The sample holds many counts of this clonotype. The V and J genes are TRBV7-2 and TRBJ2-1; no reliable D call. Germline V gene lookup returns CDR1 SGHTA and CDR2 FQGNSA. There are 12 residues in the CDR3. Trimming stripped 5 bases from V and 13 bases from J, with 15 bases between. The CDR3 nucleotides read TGTGCCAGCAGCCTACGACCCCGAACCCAGTTCTTC. Translated, it gives CASSLRPRTQFF.

Of note for this clonotype: A read error is likely, as this CDR3 ends without the conserved phenylalanine or tryptophan. V and J are TRBV7-9 and TRBJ2-1; 11 bases line up with TRBD1. The V and J ends lost 5 bases and 5 bases, in that order; junction bases with no gene match: 5. Germline V gene data show CDR1 as SEHNR and CDR2 as FQNEAQ (reference sequence). The CDR3 totals 15 residues. CDR3 in amino acids: CASSPRDRGNNEQFL. DNA for the CDR3: TGTGCCAGCAGCCCGCGGGACAGGGGGAACAATGAGCAGTTCTTA.

Points on this clonotype: Germline and junction disagree at one end, which may indicate a read error. The V call is TRBV7-9, the J call TRBJ2-7; tentative D call: TRBD1 (6 bases). Germline V lookup: CDR1 SEHNR, CDR2 FQNEAQ (reference sequence). The CDR3 runs 14 residues. CDR3 sequence: CASSQKQGTYEPYF. Written as DNA, the CDR3 is TGTGCCAGCAGCCAAAAACAGGGAACCTACGAGCCGTACTTC.

Comments on this clonotype: A read error may account for a junction end that differs from germline. The chain recombines TRBV25-1 with TRBJ2-1, with 8 bases fitting TRBD1. This CDR3 has 15 residues. Germline V gene data show CDR1 as MGHDK and CDR2 as SYGVNS. The CDR3 region has the DNA TGTACCAGCAGTGAGGTAGGACAGGGTCGCAATGAGCAGTTCTTC. This gives the protein CTSSEVGQGRNEQFF.

The chain is built from TRBV25-1 and TRBJ1-5, with 10 bases that match TRBD1. The V and J ends lost 5 bases and 7 bases, in that order; junction bases with no gene match: 11. The CDR3 sequence is 16 residues long. Germline lookup yields CDR1 MGHDK and CDR2 SYGVNS. CDR3 DNA: TGTGCCAGCAGTCCGCGGGGGGGGACAGGGGACCAGCCCCAGCATTTT. Translating it yields CASSPRGGTGDQPQHF.

This chain uses TRBV7-8 with TRBJ2-1; D possibly uses TRBD1 or TRBD2 (5 bases each). Germline assignment: CDR1 SGHVS and CDR2 FQNEAQ. V lost 0 bases to trimming and J lost 3 bases, with 9 bases between them. The CDR3 extends over 15 amino acids. The CDR3 reads CASSLAWGRYNEQFF. In DNA, the CDR3 is TGTGCCAGCAGCTTAGCGTGGGGACGCTACAATGAGCAGTTCTTC.

The V and J genes are TRBV2 and TRBJ1-2, with a possible D match to TRBD1 (6 bases). Germline CDR1 is SNHLY and CDR2 is FYNNEI. With 7 bases removed from V and 8 bases from J, the gap between germline ends came to 11 bases. There are 11 residues in the CDR3. This chain's CDR3 is CASMEGVGYTF. The CDR3 DNA reads TGTGCCAGCATGGAGGGGGTCGGCTACACCTTC.

The V call is TRBV6-1, the J call TRBJ2-5, with a weak D call TRBD1 (5 bases). CDR3 size: 16 residues. Germline CDR1 reads MNHNS; CDR2 reads SASEGT. Trimming pared 6 bases from V and 3 bases from J, leaving 20 bases between. The CDR3 spells CASRHIRARVEETQYF. In DNA, the CDR3 is TGTGCCAGCAGGCACATCAGGGCCAGGGTAGAAGAGACCCAGTACTTC.

This clonotype was picked up many times. The V gene is TRBV7-2, the J gene TRBJ2-2, with D hard to call. This CDR3 comprises 15 residues. The germline V gene encodes CDR1 SGHTA and CDR2 FQGNSA. Trimming cost V 1 base and J 4 bases, with 10 bases left between them. CDR3 amino acids: CASSLGLAVTGELFF. In DNA, the CDR3 is TGTGCCAGCAGCTTAGGGTTGGCGGTCACCGGGGAGCTGTTTTTT.